The present T cell receptor (beta chain) was sequenced within a study of CD8 T cells in Susac syndrome. Study-wide findings and caveats: The study conceded that its TCR sequencing and HLA analysis involved relatively few individuals.

The authors reverse transcribed about 0.5 to 1 ug RNA with random hexamers. Across 54 Vbeta and 13 Jbeta, TCR beta CDR3 was amplified with immunoSEQ multiplex PCR. MiXCR, run by TCRdb on the immunoSEQ multiplex PCR reads, gives a single entry per CDR3 protein. Of around 99,000 distinct CDR3 sequences listed, roughly 96% were seen once; the top ten hold under 0.1%. CD8+ and CD4+ blood T cells underwent TCR beta sequencing. The germline gives CDR1 SNHLY, CDR2 FYNNEI. The CDR3 has 15 amino acids. With 1 base removed from V and 2 bases from J, the gap between germline ends came to 9 bases. As to this clonotype: Its antigen is unknown.

The chain links TRBV2 to TRBJ1-5, with D possibly matching TRBD1 (5 bases). Sequencing was carried out using CD4+ T cells from PBMCs. The receptor was isolated from a human donor in good health. The CDR3, as DNA: TGTGCCAGCAGTGAAGGGAGGGGAGGCAATCAGCCCCAGCATTTT. It encodes CASSEGRGGNQPQHF.